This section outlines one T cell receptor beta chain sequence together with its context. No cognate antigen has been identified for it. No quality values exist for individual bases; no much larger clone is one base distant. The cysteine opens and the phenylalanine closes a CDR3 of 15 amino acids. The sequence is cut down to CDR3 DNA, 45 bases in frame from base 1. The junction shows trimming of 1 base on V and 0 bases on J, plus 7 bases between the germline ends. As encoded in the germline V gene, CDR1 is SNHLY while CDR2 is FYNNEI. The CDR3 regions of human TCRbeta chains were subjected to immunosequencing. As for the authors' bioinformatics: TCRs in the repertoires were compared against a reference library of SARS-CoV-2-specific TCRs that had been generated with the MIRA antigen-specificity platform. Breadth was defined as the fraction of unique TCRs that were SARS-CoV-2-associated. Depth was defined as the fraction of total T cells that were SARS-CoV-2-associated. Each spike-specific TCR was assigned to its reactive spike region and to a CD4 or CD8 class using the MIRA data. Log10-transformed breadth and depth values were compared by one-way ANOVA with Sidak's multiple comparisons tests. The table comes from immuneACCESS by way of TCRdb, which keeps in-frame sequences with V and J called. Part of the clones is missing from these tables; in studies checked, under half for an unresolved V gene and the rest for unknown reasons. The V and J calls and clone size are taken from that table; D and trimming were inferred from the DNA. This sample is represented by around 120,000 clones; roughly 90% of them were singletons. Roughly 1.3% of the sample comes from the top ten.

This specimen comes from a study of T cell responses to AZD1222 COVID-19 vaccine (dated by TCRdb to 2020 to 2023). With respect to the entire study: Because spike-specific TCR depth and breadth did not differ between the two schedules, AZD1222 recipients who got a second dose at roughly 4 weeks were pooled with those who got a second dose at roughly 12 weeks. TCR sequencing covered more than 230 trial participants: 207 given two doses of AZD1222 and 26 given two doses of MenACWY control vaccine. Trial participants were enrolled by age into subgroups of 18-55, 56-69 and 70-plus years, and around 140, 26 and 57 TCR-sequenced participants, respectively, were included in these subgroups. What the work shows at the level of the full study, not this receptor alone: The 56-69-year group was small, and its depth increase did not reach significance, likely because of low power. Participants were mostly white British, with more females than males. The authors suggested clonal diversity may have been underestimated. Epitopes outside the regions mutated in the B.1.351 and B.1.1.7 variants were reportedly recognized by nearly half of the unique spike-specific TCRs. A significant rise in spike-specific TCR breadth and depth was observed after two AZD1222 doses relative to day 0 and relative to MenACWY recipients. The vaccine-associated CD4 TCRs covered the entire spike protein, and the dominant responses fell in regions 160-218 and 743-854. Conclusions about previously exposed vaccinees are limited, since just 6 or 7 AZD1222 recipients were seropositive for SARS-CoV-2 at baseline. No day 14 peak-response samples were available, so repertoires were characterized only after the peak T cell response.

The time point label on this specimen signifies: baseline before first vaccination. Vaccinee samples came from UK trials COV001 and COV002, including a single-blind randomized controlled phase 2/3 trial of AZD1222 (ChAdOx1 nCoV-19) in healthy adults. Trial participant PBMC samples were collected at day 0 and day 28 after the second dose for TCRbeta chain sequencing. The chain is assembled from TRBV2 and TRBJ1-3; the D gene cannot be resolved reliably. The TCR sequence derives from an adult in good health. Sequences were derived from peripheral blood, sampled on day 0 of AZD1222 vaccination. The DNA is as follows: TGTGCCAGCAGTGAAGGCGGACTCTCTGGAAACACCATATATTTT. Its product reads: CASSEGGLSGNTIYF.